This TCR beta chain was recovered during a study of T cell repertoires in cytomegalovirus infection. Across the study: Well-studied HLA-B-restricted CMV epitopes were used in the study alongside recently identified HLA-C-restricted ones. Indications of both CMV infection and matching HLA type were provided by public TCR beta signatures. Study-wide results and limits: Summed frequency of shared TCR beta families picked out CMV carriers who also had the relevant HLA. CMV-specific HLA-C-restricted TCR beta clonotypes dominated the ex vivo response.

Via MiXCR, TCRdb re-called the reads, giving one row per CDR3 protein. The sample lists about 770,000 distinct CDR3 sequences; 25% to 30% were seen once. A remark on this clonotype: Its antigen remains unknown.

From germline, CDR1 is SNHLY and CDR2 FYNNEI. This CDR3 spans 15 amino acids. V lost 4 bases to trimming and J lost 4 bases, with 14 bases between them. The sample in question was cultured CD8+ T cells from PBMCs, obtained from culture after CMV antigen stimulation. J is TRBJ2-1 and V is TRBV2; D assignment may be TRBD1 or TRBD2 (5 bases each). The receptor was derived from a human donor in good health (CMV status not recorded). Some clones in this sample may be carry-over from other donors' samples. The CDR3 DNA reads as TGTGCCAGCAGTGGTCGAGGGGTTGGGTACAATGAGCAGTTCTTC. Translated: CASSGRGVGYNEQFF.